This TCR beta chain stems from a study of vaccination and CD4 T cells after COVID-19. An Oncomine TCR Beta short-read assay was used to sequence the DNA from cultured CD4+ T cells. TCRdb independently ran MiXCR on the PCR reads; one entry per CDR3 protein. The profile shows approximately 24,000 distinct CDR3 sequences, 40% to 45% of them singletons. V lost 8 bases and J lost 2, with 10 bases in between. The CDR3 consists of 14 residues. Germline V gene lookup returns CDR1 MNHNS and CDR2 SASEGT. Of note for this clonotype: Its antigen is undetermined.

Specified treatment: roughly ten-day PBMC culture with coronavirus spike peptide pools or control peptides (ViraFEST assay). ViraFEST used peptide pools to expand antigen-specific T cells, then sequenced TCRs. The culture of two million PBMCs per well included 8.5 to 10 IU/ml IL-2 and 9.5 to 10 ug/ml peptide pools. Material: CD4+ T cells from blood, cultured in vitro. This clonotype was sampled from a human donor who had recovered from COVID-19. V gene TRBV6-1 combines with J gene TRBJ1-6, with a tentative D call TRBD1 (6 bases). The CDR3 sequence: CASAGAAYNSPLHF. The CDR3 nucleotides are TGTGCCAGCGCGGGGGCAGCCTATAATTCACCCCTCCACTTT.